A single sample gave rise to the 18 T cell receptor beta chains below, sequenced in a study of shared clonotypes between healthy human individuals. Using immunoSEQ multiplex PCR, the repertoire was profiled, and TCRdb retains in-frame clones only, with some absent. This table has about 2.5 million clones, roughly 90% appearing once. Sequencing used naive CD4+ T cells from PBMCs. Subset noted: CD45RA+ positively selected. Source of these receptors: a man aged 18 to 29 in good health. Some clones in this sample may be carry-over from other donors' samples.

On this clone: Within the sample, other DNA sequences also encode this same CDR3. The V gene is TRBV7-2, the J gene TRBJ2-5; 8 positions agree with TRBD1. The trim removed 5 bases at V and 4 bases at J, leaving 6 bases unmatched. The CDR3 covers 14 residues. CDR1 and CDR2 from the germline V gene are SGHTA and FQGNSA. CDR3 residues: CASSPRTGLETQYF. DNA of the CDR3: TGTGCCAGCAGCCCTCGGACAGGGCTAGAGACCCAGTACTTC.

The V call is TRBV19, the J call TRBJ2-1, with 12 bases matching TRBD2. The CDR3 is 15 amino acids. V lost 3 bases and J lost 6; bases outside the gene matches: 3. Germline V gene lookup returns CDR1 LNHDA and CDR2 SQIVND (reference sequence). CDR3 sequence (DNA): TGTGCCAGTAGTATCGGACTAGCGGGAAGCAATGAGCAGTTCTTC. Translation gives CASSIGLAGSNEQFF. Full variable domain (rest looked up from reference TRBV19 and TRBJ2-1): DGGITQSPKYLFRKEGQNVTLSCEQNLNHDAMYWYRQDPGQGLRLIYYSQIVNDFQKGDIAEGYSVSREKKESFPLTVTSAQKNPTAFYLCASSIGLAGSNEQFFGPGTRLTVL.

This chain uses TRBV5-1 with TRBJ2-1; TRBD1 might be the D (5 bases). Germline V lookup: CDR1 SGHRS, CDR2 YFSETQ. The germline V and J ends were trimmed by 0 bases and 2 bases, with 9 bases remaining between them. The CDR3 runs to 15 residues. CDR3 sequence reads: CASSLGIGAYNEQFF. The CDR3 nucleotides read TGCGCCAGCAGCTTGGGGATAGGGGCCTACAATGAGCAGTTCTTC.

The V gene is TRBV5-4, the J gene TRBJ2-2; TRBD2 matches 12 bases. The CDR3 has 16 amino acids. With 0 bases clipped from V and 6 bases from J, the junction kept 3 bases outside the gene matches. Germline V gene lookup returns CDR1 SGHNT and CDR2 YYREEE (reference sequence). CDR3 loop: CASSLVLAGGPGELFF. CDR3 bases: TGTGCCAGCAGCTTGGTTCTAGCGGGAGGGCCCGGGGAGCTGTTTTTT.

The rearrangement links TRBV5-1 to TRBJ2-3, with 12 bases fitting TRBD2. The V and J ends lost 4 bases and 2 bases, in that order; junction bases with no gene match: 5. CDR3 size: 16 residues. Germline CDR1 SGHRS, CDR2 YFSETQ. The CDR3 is CASSQGLAGLTDTQYF. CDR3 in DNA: TGCGCCAGCAGCCAGGGACTAGCGGGCCTCACAGATACGCAGTATTTT.

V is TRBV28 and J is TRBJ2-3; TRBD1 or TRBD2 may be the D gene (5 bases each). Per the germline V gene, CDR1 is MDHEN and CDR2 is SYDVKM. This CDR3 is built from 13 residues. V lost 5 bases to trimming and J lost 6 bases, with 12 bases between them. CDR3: CASSSRREDTQYF. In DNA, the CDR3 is TGTGCCAGCAGTAGCCGCAGGGAGGATACGCAGTATTTT.

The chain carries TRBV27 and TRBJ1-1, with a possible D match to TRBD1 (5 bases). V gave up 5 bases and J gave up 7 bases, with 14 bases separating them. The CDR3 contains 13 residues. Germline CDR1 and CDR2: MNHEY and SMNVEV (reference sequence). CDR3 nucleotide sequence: TGTGCCAGCAGTCCAGGGTGGGGCCATGAAGCTTTCTTT. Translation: CASSPGWGHEAFF.

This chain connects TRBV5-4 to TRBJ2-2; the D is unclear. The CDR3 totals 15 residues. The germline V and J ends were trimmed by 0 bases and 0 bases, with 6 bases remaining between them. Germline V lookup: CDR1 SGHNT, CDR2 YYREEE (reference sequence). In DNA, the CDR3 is TGTGCCAGCAGCTTGGACAAGACGAACACCGGGGAGCTGTTTTTT. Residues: CASSLDKTNTGELFF.

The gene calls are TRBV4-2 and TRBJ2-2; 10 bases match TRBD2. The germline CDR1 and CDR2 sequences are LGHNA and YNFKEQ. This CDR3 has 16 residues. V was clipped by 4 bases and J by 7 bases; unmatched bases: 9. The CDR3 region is CASSPRSSGSLGELFF. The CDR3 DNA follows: TGTGCCAGCAGCCCCCGGTCTAGCGGGAGTCTCGGGGAGCTGTTTTTT.

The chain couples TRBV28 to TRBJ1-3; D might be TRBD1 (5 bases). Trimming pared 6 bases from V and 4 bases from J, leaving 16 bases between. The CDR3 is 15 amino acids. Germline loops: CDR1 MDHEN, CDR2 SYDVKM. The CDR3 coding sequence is TGTGCCAGCAGCCCACCGGGGGGTAACGGAAACACCATATATTTT. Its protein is CASSPPGGNGNTIYF. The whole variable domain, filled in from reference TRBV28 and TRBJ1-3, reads DVKVTQSSRYLVKRTGEKVFLECVQDMDHENMFWYRQDPGLGLRLIYFSYDVKMKEKGDIPEGYSVSREKKERFSLILESASTNQTSMYLCASSPPGGNGNTIYFGEGSWLTVV.

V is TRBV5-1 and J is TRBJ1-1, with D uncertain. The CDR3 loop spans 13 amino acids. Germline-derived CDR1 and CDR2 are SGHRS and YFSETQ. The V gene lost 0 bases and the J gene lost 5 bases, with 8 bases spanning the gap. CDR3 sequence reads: CASSLAVETEAFF. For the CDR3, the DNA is TGCGCCAGCAGCTTGGCGGTGGAGACTGAAGCTTTCTTT.

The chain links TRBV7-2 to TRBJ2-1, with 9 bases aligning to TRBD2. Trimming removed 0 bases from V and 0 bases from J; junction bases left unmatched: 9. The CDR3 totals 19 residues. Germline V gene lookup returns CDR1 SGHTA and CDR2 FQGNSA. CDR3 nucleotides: TGTGCCAGCAGCTTAGCTGCGACTAGCGGCCGGAGCTCCTACAATGAGCAGTTCTTC. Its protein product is CASSLAATSGRSSYNEQFF.

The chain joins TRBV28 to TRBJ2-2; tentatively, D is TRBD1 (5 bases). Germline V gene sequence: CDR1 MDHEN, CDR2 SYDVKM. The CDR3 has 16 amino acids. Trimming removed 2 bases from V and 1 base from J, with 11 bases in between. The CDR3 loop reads CASSLRTGLNTGELFF. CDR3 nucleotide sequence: TGTGCCAGCAGTTTAAGAACAGGTTTGAACACCGGGGAGCTGTTTTTT.

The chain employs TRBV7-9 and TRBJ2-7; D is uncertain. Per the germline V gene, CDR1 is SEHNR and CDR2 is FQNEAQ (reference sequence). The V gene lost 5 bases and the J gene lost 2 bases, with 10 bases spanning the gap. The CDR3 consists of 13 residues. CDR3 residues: CASSTSGTYEQYF. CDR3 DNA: TGTGCCAGCAGCACCTCCGGAACCTACGAGCAGTACTTC.

The CDR3 DNA follows: TGTGCCACCTTAGCGGGAGGGCCAATGGATGAGCAGTTCTTC. As protein: CATLAGGPMDEQFF. This chain joins TRBV28 and TRBJ2-1, with 11 bases matching TRBD2. The CDR3 totals 14 residues. Germline-derived CDR1 and CDR2 are MDHEN and SYDVKM. The J segment lost 8 bases and the V segment lost 10 bases, leaving 10 bases of the junction unmatched.

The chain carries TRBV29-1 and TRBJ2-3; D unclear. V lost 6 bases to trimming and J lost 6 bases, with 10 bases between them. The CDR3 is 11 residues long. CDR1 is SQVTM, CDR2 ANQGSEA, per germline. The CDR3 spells CSVHSRDTQYF. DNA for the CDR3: TGCAGCGTCCACAGTCGGGATACGCAGTATTTT.

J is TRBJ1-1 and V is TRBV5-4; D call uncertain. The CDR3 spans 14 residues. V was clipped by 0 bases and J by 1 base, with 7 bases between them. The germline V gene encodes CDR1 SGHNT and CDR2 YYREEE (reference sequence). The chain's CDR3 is CASSLGGPNTEAFF. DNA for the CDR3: TGTGCCAGCAGCTTGGGAGGCCCGAACACTGAAGCTTTCTTT. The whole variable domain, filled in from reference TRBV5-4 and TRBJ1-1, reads ETGVTQSPTHLIKTRGQQVTLRCSSQSGHNTVSWYQQALGQGPQFIFQYYREEENGRGNFPPRFSGLQFPNYSSELNVNALELDDSALYLCASSLGGPNTEAFFGQGTRLTVV.

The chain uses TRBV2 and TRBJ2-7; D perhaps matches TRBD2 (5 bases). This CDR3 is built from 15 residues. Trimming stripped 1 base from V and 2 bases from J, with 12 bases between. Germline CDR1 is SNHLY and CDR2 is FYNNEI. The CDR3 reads CASSEGGSLPYEQYF. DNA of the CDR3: TGTGCCAGCAGTGAAGGTGGGAGTCTCCCCTACGAGCAGTACTTC.